Included here is one T cell receptor beta chain sequence, with context. The antigen is undetermined. The germline gives CDR1 SGHRS, CDR2 YFSETQ. The V gene end was trimmed by 4 bases and the J gene end by 4 bases; junction bases not matched to a gene: 16. The CDR3 covers 19 residues. Assay: immunoSEQ multiplex PCR; the TCRdb copy retains only in-frame clones and omits some. In the table there are 25,000 to 30,000 clones, approximately 86% of which are singletons. This record belongs to a study of PD-1 blockade in classical Hodgkin lymphoma. Relapses following autologous stem cell transplantation were seen in all patients, with brentuximab vedotin exposure varying. PBMCs were thawed, and CD8+ T cells were then isolated from them by magnetic negative selection. Study-wide findings and caveats: Reasons behind the repertoire differences stay unclear, perhaps disease activity or earlier therapy. A significant rise in TCR diversity was seen by C4D1 for CD4+ cells but not for CD8+ cells. Baseline TCR diversity was reportedly lower in newly diagnosed patients than in healthy donors. It was reported as lower still in relapsed/refractory patients.

The chain joins TRBV5-1 to TRBJ2-3; 12 bases fit TRBD1. Specimen: CD8+ T cells from blood, collected at baseline. This clonotype was obtained from a human donor with classical Hodgkin lymphoma. DNA for the CDR3: TGCGCCAGCAGCGCTGGCCCGACCCGGGACAGGGGGCAGCCAGATACGCAGTATTTT. It codes for CASSAGPTRDRGQPDTQYF. Full variable domain (missing parts from reference TRBV5-1 and TRBJ2-3): KAGVTQTPRYLIKTRGQQVTLSCSPISGHRSVSWYQQTPGQGLQFLFEYFSETQRNKGNFPGRFSGRQFSNSRSEMNVSTLELGDSALYLCASSAGPTRDRGQPDTQYFGPGTRLTVL.